This T cell receptor (beta chain) was documented in a study of cytomegalovirus exposure and HLA in healthy donors. Study outcomes and limitations: A later analysis found that most CMV-associated TCR beta chains appeared HLA-restricted.

Only a few counts were recorded for this clone. Its antigen is not known. This CDR3 is 14 amino acids long. Per germline, CDR1 MNHNS and CDR2 SASEGT. V dropped 4 bases and J dropped 3; count of bases not matched to a gene: 2. Use of 60 Vbeta and 13 Jbeta primers characterized the PCR. Produced via immunoSEQ multiplex PCR; TCRdb's table is partial and in-frame only. The data contain about 85,000 clones, 80% of them singletons. The source of this sequence is a woman aged 45-59 years in good health and CMV-seropositive. The sequencing sample was made of PBMCs. The genes are TRBV6-1 and TRBJ1-2, with 10 nucleotides matching TRBD1. CDR3: CASSGQGAYYGYTF. The CDR3 DNA reads as TGTGCCAGCAGTGGACAGGGGGCGTACTATGGCTACACCTTC.